This record covers a single T cell receptor (beta chain). Its antigen is not identified. Primers for the PCR totalled 60 Vbeta and 13 Jbeta. Clones were read by immunoSEQ multiplex PCR, and TCRdb kept only the in-frame ones, dropping some. The sample includes roughly 73,000 clones, roughly 82% seen only once; the top ten take 9.5% to 15%. V lost 2 bases, J lost 3 bases, and 5 bases lay in between. The CDR3 runs to 11 residues. Per the germline V gene, CDR1 is DFQATT and CDR2 is SNEGSKA (reference sequence). This record belongs to a study of cytomegalovirus exposure and HLA in healthy donors. Points from the study as a whole: The study put 160 or so TCR beta chains on its list as cytomegalovirus-associated. Sequencing artifact likely explains a cluster of highly shared sequence variants.

The chain is built from TRBV20-1 and TRBJ2-7; the D is unclear. The material sequenced was PBMCs. This sequence originates from a man aged 65 to 79 in good health and CMV-seronegative. The CDR3 reads CSARPGYEQYF. The CDR3 DNA reads TGCAGTGCTAGACCGGGCTACGAGCAGTACTTC.